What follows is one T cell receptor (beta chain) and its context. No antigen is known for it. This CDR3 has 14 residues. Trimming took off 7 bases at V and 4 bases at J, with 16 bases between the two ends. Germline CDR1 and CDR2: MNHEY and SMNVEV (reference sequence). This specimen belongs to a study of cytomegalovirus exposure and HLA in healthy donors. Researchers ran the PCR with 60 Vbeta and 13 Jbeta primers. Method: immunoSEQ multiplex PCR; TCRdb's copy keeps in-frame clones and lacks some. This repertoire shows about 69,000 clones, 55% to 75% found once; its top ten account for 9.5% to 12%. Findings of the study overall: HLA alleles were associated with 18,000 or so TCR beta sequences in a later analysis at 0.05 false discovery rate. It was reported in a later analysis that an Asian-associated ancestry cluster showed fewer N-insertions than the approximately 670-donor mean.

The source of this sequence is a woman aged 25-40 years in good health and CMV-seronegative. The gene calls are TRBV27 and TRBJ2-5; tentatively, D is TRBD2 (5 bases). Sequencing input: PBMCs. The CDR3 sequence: CASMSWGEAETQYF. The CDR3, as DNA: TGTGCCAGCATGTCCTGGGGAGAGGCAGAGACCCAGTACTTC.